This is a list of T cell receptor beta chains from one sample in a study of blood T cell repertoires in COVID-19. Clones were sequenced by immunoSEQ multiplex PCR, and TCRdb holds only the in-frame ones, with some missing. The sample contains 150,000 to 200,000 clones, 80% to 85% of which appear only once. Sequenced material: peripheral blood. These receptors all stem from a human donor with acute or convalescent COVID-19. The donor label of this sample is uncertain. The CDR3 runs from the conserved cysteine through the conserved F or W. D genes are given only for firm matches. The size field is filled for only some rows; it gives once, few, many or a size class.

TRBD1	TRBV4-1	few	TRBJ1-2	TGCGCCAGCAGCCGAGAACCCGGGACAGGGGGATGGGTTAACTATGGCTACACCTTC	CASSREPGTGGWVNYGYTF
TRBD1	TRBV6-5	-	TRBJ1-4	TGTGCCGGGACAGGGGGCGAGGCAACTAATGAAAAACTGTTTTTT	CAGTGGEATNEKLFF
TRBD1	TRBV6-5	-	TRBJ1-4	TGTGCCAGCAGGCAGGGGGCTAATGAAAAACTGTTTTTT	CASRQGANEKLFF
-	TRBV28	once	TRBJ2-1	TGTGCCAGCAGTTGGGGGGGGCGGGATCGTATCCATGAGCAGTTCTTC	CASSWGGRDRIHEQFF
-	TRBV29-1	-	TRBJ1-1	TGCAGCGTTGAACGCACTAACACTGAAGCTTTCTTT	CSVERTNTEAFF
TRBD1	TRBV2	-	TRBJ1-2	TGTGCCAGCAGCAGGGGACAGGGGGCGTTCTATGGCTACACCTTC	CASSRGQGAFYGYTF
TRBD1	TRBV6-5	-	TRBJ2-2	TGTGCCAGCAGGGGGACAGGGGATACCGGGGAGCTGTTTTTT	CASRGTGDTGELFF
TRBD1	TRBV5-1	-	TRBJ2-7	TGCGCCAGCAGCTTAGGACAGGGTTCCGGCGAGCAGTACTTC	CASSLGQGSGEQYF
-	TRBV29-1	-	TRBJ1-5	TGCAGCGTTGCGCAGGGCCGGGATCAGCCCCAGCATTTT	CSVAQGRDQPQHF
-	TRBV5-5	-	TRBJ2-3	TGTGCCAGCAGCTCAGGTACTTACACGGATACGCAGTATTTT	CASSSGTYTDTQYF
TRBD1	TRBV3-1/TRBV3-2	once	TRBJ2-7	TGTGCCAGCAGCCCCTACAGGGGGCGAGGCTACGAGCAGTACTTC	CASSPYRGRGYEQYF
TRBD1	TRBV7-3	-	TRBJ2-5	TGTGCCAGCAGCAGGGGACAGGGGGCGCCGAGTGGAGAGACCCAGTACTTC	CASSRGQGAPSGETQYF
-	TRBV12-3/TRBV12-4	-	TRBJ2-3	TGTGCCAGCAGTTTTGGAGGTACAGATACGCAGTATTTT	CASSFGGTDTQYF
-	TRBV5-1	-	TRBJ1-2	TGCGCCAGCAGCGCGAACTTAGAGGGAAGCTACACCTTC	CASSANLEGSYTF
TRBD1	TRBV9	-	TRBJ1-4	TGTGCCAGCAGCGTAGGGGGACAGTCTAATGAAAAACTGTTTTTT	CASSVGGQSNEKLFF
TRBD2	TRBV5-6	once	TRBJ2-7	TGTGCCAGCAGCTTGGGAGCGGGGGCCGCCGGCTACGAGCAGTACTTC	CASSLGAGAAGYEQYF
-	TRBV5-4	-	TRBJ1-5	TGTGCCAGCAGCTTGAGCGGCAATCAGCCCCAGCATTTT	CASSLSGNQPQHF
-	TRBV27	once	TRBJ2-5	TGTGCCAGCAGTGCCCGCGGGGAGACCCAGTACTTC	CASSARGETQYF
TRBD2	TRBV2	-	TRBJ2-7	TGTGCCAGCAGTGAAGCGCCTGGACTAGCGGGAGACGAGCAGTACTTC	CASSEAPGLAGDEQYF
-	TRBV10-3	-	TRBJ2-7	TGTGCCATCAGTGAGAAGAGGGAAAGCGAGCAGTACTTC	CAISEKRESEQYF
-	TRBV5-4	-	TRBJ2-7	TGTGCCAGCAGCTCCCCTGGCGCAGGGAACTACGAGCAGTACTTC	CASSSPGAGNYEQYF
TRBD2	TRBV7-6	-	TRBJ2-2	TGTGCCAGCAGCTTTGTATCTCCGGGACTAGTTTCTATCAACACCGGGGAGCTGTTTTTT	CASSFVSPGLVSINTGELFF
-	TRBV2	once	TRBJ2-1	TGTGCCAGCAGTACTACAGGGATGAATGAGCAGTTCTTC	CASSTTGMNEQFF
-	TRBV28	-	TRBJ1-5	TGTGCCAGCAGTTTGCGGTTTTCTAGCAATCAGCCCCAGCATTTT	CASSLRFSSNQPQHF
TRBD1	TRBV5-4	-	TRBJ2-5	TGTGCCAGCAGCTCGTGGACAGGGTCCCAAGAGACCCAGTACTTC	CASSSWTGSQETQYF
TRBD1	TRBV7-9	few	TRBJ2-1	TGTGCCAGCAGTCAGGGGGTATACAATGAGCAGTTCTTC	CASSQGVYNEQFF
-	TRBV30	few	TRBJ1-2	TGTGCCTGGAGTATAGTGGGGGGGATCGGCTACACCTTC	CAWSIVGGIGYTF
TRBD1	TRBV5-6	-	TRBJ2-1	TGTGCCAGCAGTTCTGACAGGGCCTACAACAATGAGCAGTTCTTC	CASSSDRAYNNEQFF
TRBD2	TRBV5-1	-	TRBJ2-4	TGCGCCAGCAGCTTGGCGGTCGGACTAGCGACCAAAAACATTCAGTACTTC	CASSLAVGLATKNIQYF
TRBD2	TRBV2	-	TRBJ2-5	TGTGCCAGCAGTGAAGGGGGAGGGGTAGAGACCCAGTACTTC	CASSEGGGVETQYF
-	TRBV7-9	-	TRBJ1-1	TGTGCCAGCAGCTTAGGAGAAGTACAGGGTGGGACTGAAGCTTTCTTT	CASSLGEVQGGTEAFF
TRBD2	TRBV19	-	TRBJ2-3	TGTGCCAGTAGGGCGGCGGGGGGGCCGAGCACAGATACGCAGTATTTT	CASRAAGGPSTDTQYF